The present TCR beta chain was sequenced within a study of blood T cell repertoires in COVID-19. The wider study: Some COVID-19 samples were acute and others convalescent; all came from the United States, Italy and Spain. PBMCs, B-cell-depleted T cells, or T cells were the source of the cDNA or gDNA that made up the material.

Authors' processing steps: Researchers report that nucleated cell counts were estimated from reference gene primer amplification. TCRdb keeps only in-frame clones here, not all; method: immunoSEQ multiplex PCR. From that table come the V and J calls and clone size; the DNA was used to work out D and trimming. Of about 63,000 clones listed, around 83% are singletons. With V trimmed by 5 bases and J by 7 bases, 10 bases remained unmatched. The CDR3 runs to 16 residues. Germline values: CDR1 MNHNY, CDR2 SVGAGI (reference sequence). Source material: peripheral blood. The sequence was collected from a human donor in a cohort sampled during active COVID-19. The genes are TRBV6-6 and TRBJ2-1; 11 positions match TRBD2. The CDR3 protein is CASSLAGGIRSNEQFF. CDR3 DNA: TGTGCCAGCAGTCTAGCGGGAGGAATAAGAAGTAATGAGCAGTTCTTC.